This T cell receptor beta chain emerged from a study of T cell responses to AZD1222 COVID-19 vaccine. The germline CDR1 and CDR2 sequences are SGHRS and YFSETQ. With 7 bases clipped from V and 4 bases from J, the junction kept 2 bases outside the gene matches. The CDR3 consists of 13 residues. Study-wide results and limits: Baseline seropositivity occurred in only 5 to 7 AZD1222 recipients.

Repertoires were generated with immunoSEQ multiplex PCR, while TCRdb's copy carries only in-frame clones and drops some. The data hold about 130,000 clones, with roughly 93% observed a single time. Turning to this clone: Its specificity is not known.

This specimen consisted of peripheral blood, obtained on day 0 of AZD1222 vaccination. The chain combines TRBV5-1 with TRBJ2-2; 9 bases match TRBD1. The clonotype comes from an adult in good health. The CDR3 DNA sequence: TGCGCCAGCGGGACAGGGATCACCGGGGAGCTGTTTTTT. Encoded protein: CASGTGITGELFF.